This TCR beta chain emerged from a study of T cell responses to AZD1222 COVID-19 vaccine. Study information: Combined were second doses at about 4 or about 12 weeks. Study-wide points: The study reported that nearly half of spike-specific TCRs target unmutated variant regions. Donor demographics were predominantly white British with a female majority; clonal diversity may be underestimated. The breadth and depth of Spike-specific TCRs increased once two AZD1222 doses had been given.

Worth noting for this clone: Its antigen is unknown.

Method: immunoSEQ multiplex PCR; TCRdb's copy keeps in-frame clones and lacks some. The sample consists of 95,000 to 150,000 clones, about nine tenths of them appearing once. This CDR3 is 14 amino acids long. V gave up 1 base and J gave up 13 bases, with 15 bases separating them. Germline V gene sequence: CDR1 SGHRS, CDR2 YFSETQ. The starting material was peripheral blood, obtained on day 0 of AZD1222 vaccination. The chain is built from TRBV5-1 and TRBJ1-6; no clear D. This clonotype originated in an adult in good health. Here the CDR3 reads CASSLRNPPSPLHF. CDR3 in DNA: TGCGCCAGCAGCTTGAGGAATCCACCATCCCCCCTCCACTTT.